These 22 T cell receptor beta chains came from one sample sequenced in a study of CD8 T cells in ankylosing spondylitis. Each CDR3 protein is one row after TCRdb ran MiXCR on the 5' RACE reads. The repertoire holds 220,000 or so distinct CDR3 sequences, with 10% as singletons. Sequenced input: blood, either unsorted or a sorted T cell fraction (not recorded which). Source of these receptors: a male donor with ankylosing spondylitis or in good health (not recorded which).

The chain is built from TRBV20-1 and TRBJ2-5, with 10 bases matching TRBD2. This CDR3 comprises 13 residues. With V trimmed by 5 bases and J by 3 bases, 3 bases remained unmatched. In germline, CDR1 is DFQATT, CDR2 SNEGSKA (reference sequence). CDR3 in amino acids: CSAYLAGEETQYF. In DNA, the CDR3 is TGCAGTGCTTATCTAGCGGGGGAAGAGACCCAGTACTTC.

This clonotype was seen repeatedly, ten times or more. This chain uses TRBV7-9 with TRBJ2-5, with a tentative D call TRBD1 (5 bases). Trimming shortened V by 6 bases and J by 2 bases, and 19 bases separated the two germline ends. CDR3 size: 16 residues. Germline values: CDR1 SEHNR, CDR2 FQNEAQ (reference sequence). For the CDR3, the DNA is TGTGCCAGCAGACCCTTAGTTTATCACAGGCAAGAGACCCAGTACTTC. Translation gives CASRPLVYHRQETQYF.

This clonotype was recorded at least ten times. DNA of the CDR3: TGCGCCAGCAGCCAGGGACAGGGGGAGGTTGCTGGCTACACCTTC. This gives the protein CASSQGQGEVAGYTF. The chain is built from TRBV5-1 and TRBJ1-2, with 11 bases lining up with TRBD1. The CDR3 runs 15 residues. V gave up 4 bases and J gave up 7 bases; unmatched junction bases: 9. CDR1 SGHRS and CDR2 YFSETQ come from the germline V gene. The complete variable domain, with remaining parts taken from reference TRBV5-1 and TRBJ1-2, reads KAGVTQTPRYLIKTRGQQVTLSCSPISGHRSVSWYQQTPGQGLQFLFEYFSETQRNKGNFPGRFSGRQFSNSRSEMNVSTLELGDSALYLCASSQGQGEVAGYTFGSGTRLTVV.

This clonotype was counted only a few times. The chain is built from TRBV29-1 and TRBJ2-5; D may be TRBD2 (6 bases). Trimming took 2 bases from V and 0 from J, leaving 10 bases between them. The germline V gene encodes CDR1 SQVTM and CDR2 ANQGSEA. The CDR3 is made up of 14 amino acids. The CDR3 nucleotides are TGCAGCGTTGAATCGGCGGGGAACCAAGAGACCCAGTACTTC. It specifies CSVESAGNQETQYF. Drawing the rest from reference TRBV29-1 and TRBJ2-5, the complete variable domain is SAVISQKPSRDICQRGTSLTIQCQVDSQVTMMFWYRQQPGQSLTLIATANQGSEATYESGFVIDKFPISRPNLTFSTLTVSNMSPEDSSIYLCSVESAGNQETQYFGPGTRLLVL.

This clonotype occurred many times. The chain uses TRBV12-3 or TRBV12-4 and TRBJ1-6; D is undetermined. The CDR3 extends over 9 amino acids. The CDR3 bases are TGTACTTCAATATCACCCCTCCACTTT. Translation gives CTSISPLHF.

This clonotype was observed many times. The chain joins TRBV5-1 to TRBJ2-3; 9 positions agree with TRBD2. The CDR3 spans 16 residues. The J segment lost 5 bases and the V segment lost 4 bases, leaving 11 bases of the junction unmatched. Germline lookup yields CDR1 SGHRS and CDR2 YFSETQ. The DNA for the CDR3 is TGCGCCAGCAGCATCAAACTAGCGGGTGGGGGAGATACGCAGTATTTT. Amino acids: CASSIKLAGGGDTQYF.

This chain links TRBV28 with TRBJ2-5; D might be TRBD1 (6 bases). V gave up 5 bases and J gave up 1 base, with 17 bases separating them. This CDR3 has 16 amino acids. Looked up from germline, CDR1 is MDHEN and CDR2 is SYDVKM. For the CDR3, the DNA is TGTGCCAGCAGTCTAGGCCAGGTCAGGGGCCAAGAGACCCAGTACTTC. It encodes CASSLGQVRGQETQYF.

Many counts were recorded for this clonotype. This sequence joins TRBV5-1 and TRBJ1-1; no definite D call. The V end lost 0 bases, the J end lost 1 base, and 10 bases lay between the germline ends. In germline, CDR1 is SGHRS, CDR2 YFSETQ. The CDR3 has 15 amino acids. The CDR3 region is CASSLAVDQNTEAFF. CDR3 DNA: TGCGCCAGCAGCTTGGCGGTAGACCAGAACACTGAAGCTTTCTTT.

This clonotype was counted many times. This sequence joins TRBV5-6 and TRBJ2-1; no definite D call. Germline CDR1 and CDR2: SGHDT and YYEEEE. V shed 5 bases and J shed 7 bases, with 13 bases lying between them. The CDR3 runs to 13 residues. The CDR3 coding sequence is TGTGCCAGCAGTTACCGGAATGGGAATGAGCAGTTCTTC. Translated: CASSYRNGNEQFF.

The rearrangement links TRBV11-1 to TRBJ1-6; D remains ambiguous. Per germline, CDR1 SGHAT and CDR2 FQDESV (reference sequence). The CDR3 extends over 18 amino acids. V lost 4 bases to trimming and J lost 0 bases, with 16 bases between them. CDR3 sequence: CASSSTRPPSSYNSPLHF. The CDR3 DNA reads TGTGCCAGCAGCTCAACTCGTCCGCCGAGCTCCTATAATTCACCCCTCCACTTT.

This clonotype occurred a few times. The chain employs TRBV2 and TRBJ1-2; D is possibly TRBD1 (5 bases). This CDR3 has 13 residues. CDR1 is SNHLY, CDR2 FYNNEI, per germline. Deletions cut 3 bases from V and 5 bases from J, with 10 bases between. CDR3 coding DNA: TGTGCCAGCAGTGAGGGGGAAAAGTATGGCTACACCTTC. It yields the protein CASSEGEKYGYTF.

This clonotype was detected ten times or more. CDR3 in amino acids: CASSFDSYEQYF. The CDR3 DNA reads TGCGCCAGCAGCTTCGACAGCTACGAGCAGTACTTC. The chain carries TRBV5-1 and TRBJ2-7, with a possible D match to TRBD1 (5 bases). CDR1 SGHRS and CDR2 YFSETQ come from the germline V gene. The CDR3 has 12 amino acids. V lost 2 bases and J 3 bases, leaving 6 bases between the germline ends.

This clonotype turned up a few times. The chain uses TRBV7-2 and TRBJ2-3; D unresolved. The germline V and J ends were trimmed by 8 bases and 7 bases, with 7 bases remaining between them. Germline V gene lookup returns CDR1 SGHTA and CDR2 FQGNSA. The CDR3 has 10 residues. The CDR3 loop reads CASGDYTQYF. CDR3 DNA: TGTGCCAGCGGCGACTATACGCAGTATTTT.

The chain is built from TRBV24-1 and TRBJ1-5; D remains unclear. The CDR3 has 13 residues. The V gene's germline CDR1 is KGHDR and CDR2 SFDVKD. V dropped 5 bases and J dropped 5 bases, with 9 bases sitting between them. This CDR3 reads CATSGAVYQPQHF. CDR3 nucleotides: TGTGCCACCAGTGGGGCAGTTTATCAGCCCCAGCATTTT.

This clonotype occurred a few times. This chain joins TRBV20-1 and TRBJ2-5; 12 bases match TRBD1. With V trimmed by 2 bases and J by 5 bases, 12 bases remained unmatched. Looked up from germline, CDR1 is DFQATT and CDR2 is SNEGSKA (reference sequence). The CDR3 extends over 17 amino acids. This CDR3 reads CSARWPGTGGRRETQYF. The DNA of the CDR3 is TGCAGTGCTAGATGGCCGGGGACAGGGGGCCGGAGGGAGACCCAGTACTTC.

This clonotype showed up many times. V is TRBV4-2 and J is TRBJ2-1; 7 bases map to TRBD1. This CDR3 contains 15 residues. V gave up 3 bases and J gave up 5 bases; unmatched junction bases: 7. Germline V gives CDR1 LGHNA, CDR2 YNFKEQ. As DNA, the CDR3 is TGTGCCAGCAGCCACCTACAGGGGATCCACAATGAGCAGTTCTTC. Amino acid sequence: CASSHLQGIHNEQFF.

The CDR3 region has the DNA TGTGCCAGCACCGACCGTAGAGGGGGCGCCTATGGCTACACCTTC. Translated, it gives CASTDRRGGAYGYTF. The chain uses TRBV7-9 and TRBJ1-2; TRBD1 aligns across 7 bases. Looked up from germline, CDR1 is SEHNR and CDR2 is FQNEAQ (reference sequence). Trimming took 7 bases from V and 4 from J; bases not matched to a gene: 12. This CDR3 contains 15 residues.

Ten or more counts support this clonotype. CDR3 nucleotide sequence: TGTGCCAGCAGTTTATTCTCTGGGGCAGATACGCAGTATTTT. As protein: CASSLFSGADTQYF. The chain employs TRBV12-3 or TRBV12-4 and TRBJ2-3; D gene ambiguous. Trimming cost V 2 bases and J 4 bases, with 10 bases left between them. The CDR3 runs to 14 residues.

There are many counts of this clonotype. The chain has TRBV2 and TRBJ2-1, with 8 positions matching TRBD2. The ends lost 6 bases at V and 0 bases at J; junction bases unmatched: 4. Per germline, CDR1 SNHLY and CDR2 FYNNEI. This CDR3 spans 15 amino acids. The CDR3 DNA reads TGTGCCAGCAGGGTACTAGCGGTCTCCTACAATGAGCAGTTCTTC. It yields the protein CASRVLAVSYNEQFF.

This clonotype showed up many times. The chain combines TRBV7-3 with TRBJ2-1; 11 bases line up with TRBD2. This CDR3 comprises 16 residues. The V gene end was trimmed by 4 bases and the J gene end by 2 bases; junction bases not matched to a gene: 4. CDR1 is SGHTA, CDR2 FQGTGA, per germline. CDR3 in amino acids: CASSSETSGTYNEQFF. CDR3 DNA sequence: TGTGCCAGCAGCTCTGAGACTAGCGGGACCTACAATGAGCAGTTCTTC.

The sample holds many counts of this clonotype. CDR3 loop: CASSLWSDSYEQYF. The DNA of the CDR3 is TGTGCCAGCAGTTTATGGTCGGATTCCTACGAGCAGTACTTC. The V call is TRBV12-3 or TRBV12-4, the J call TRBJ2-7; D remains unclear. The CDR3 sequence is 14 residues long. Trimming removed 2 bases from V and 1 base from J, with 9 bases in between.

This clonotype occurred a few times. The chain carries TRBV7-3 and TRBJ2-2, with a weak D call TRBD2 (7 bases). V lost 2 bases, J lost 5 bases, and 15 bases lay in between. CDR3 length: 16 residues. CDR1 and CDR2 (germline): SGHTA, FQGTGA. CDR3 sequence reads: CASSLRGGPGTGELFF. The CDR3, as DNA: TGTGCCAGCAGCTTACGCGGGGGCCCGGGGACCGGGGAGCTGTTTTTT.